Shown below are 20 T cell receptor beta chains from a single sample sequenced in a study of molecular identifiers for immune sequencing clone quantification. TCRdb redid the calling of the PCR reads with MiXCR, one entry per CDR3 protein. The table shows about 640,000 distinct CDR3 sequences, with 15% to 20% occurring only once. The sequencing sample was made of naive CD8+ T cells from blood, with Jurkat cell RNA spiked in. Subset: FACS-sorted CD8+CD4-CCR7+CD45RA+ naive T cells. The receptor set was obtained from a human donor in good health. Some libraries in this study had Jurkat cell RNA spiked in.

This clonotype has a handful of counts. This chain links TRBV7-9 with TRBJ2-5; D is ambiguous. Germline values: CDR1 SEHNR, CDR2 FQNEAQ (reference sequence). Trimming left V 5 bases short and J 5 bases short, with 15 bases between. This CDR3 is built from 14 residues. DNA for the CDR3: TGTGCCAGCAGCCCAAATGGCTTTTGGGAGACCCAGTACTTC. Amino acid sequence: CASSPNGFWETQYF.

This clonotype was counted at least ten times. CDR3 coding DNA: TGCAGTGCTAGAGATCAGAAGGGAAGGATTCAGCCCCAGCATTTT. It encodes CSARDQKGRIQPQHF. V gene TRBV20-1 combines with J gene TRBJ1-5; no clear D. Germline CDR1 reads DFQATT; CDR2 reads SNEGSKA (reference sequence). This CDR3 has 15 residues. V was clipped by 0 bases and J by 6 bases, with 15 bases between them.

The chain has TRBV2 and TRBJ2-2, with D maybe TRBD2 (6 bases). The CDR3 is 14 residues long. V was trimmed by 4 bases and J by 6 bases, leaving 12 bases between them. Germline CDR1 is SNHLY and CDR2 is FYNNEI. CDR3 residues: CASSGLRRAGELFF. The CDR3 DNA is TGTGCCAGCAGTGGACTCAGGAGGGCCGGGGAGCTGTTTTTT.

Details on this clonotype: A much larger clone is a single base away; this may be a read error. The conserved phenylalanine or tryptophan is not found at the CDR3 terminus, so this likely reflects a read error. J is TRBJ2-3 and V is TRBV6-5; D remains ambiguous. This CDR3 contains 17 residues. Germline CDR1 reads MNHEY; CDR2 reads SVGAGI. V was clipped by 5 bases and J by 1 base, with 19 bases between them. The CDR3 sequence: CASSKRPIVLGTDTQYC. CDR3 nucleotide sequence: TGTGCCAGCAGTAAACGCCCGATCGTCCTTGGCACAGATACGCAGTATTGT.

This clonotype was recorded at least ten times. The chain is built from TRBV11-2 and TRBJ2-3; D possibly corresponds to TRBD2 (6 bases). This CDR3 region has 16 residues. V was shortened by 6 bases and J by 4 bases, with 20 bases between the two germline ends. Germline assignment: CDR1 SGHAT and CDR2 FQNNGV. The CDR3 loop is CASRLGTQTLADTQYF. Written as DNA, the CDR3 is TGTGCCAGCAGACTCGGGACTCAGACTCTGGCAGATACGCAGTATTTT.

In DNA, the CDR3 is TGTGCCAGTAGTTTCGGACCCCCAAATGAGCAGTTCTTC. It translates to CASSFGPPNEQFF. The chain links TRBV19 to TRBJ2-1; no firm D call. This CDR3 is built from 13 residues. CDR1 is LNHDA and CDR2 is SQIVND in the germline V gene (reference sequence). Trimming took off 5 bases at V and 7 bases at J, with 12 bases between the two ends. Using reference TRBV19 and TRBJ2-1 for the parts outside the CDR3, the full variable domain is DGGITQSPKYLFRKEGQNVTLSCEQNLNHDAMYWYRQDPGQGLRLIYYSQIVNDFQKGDIAEGYSVSREKKESFPLTVTSAQKNPTAFYLCASSFGPPNEQFFGPGTRLTVL.

The chain joins TRBV12-3 or TRBV12-4 to TRBJ1-3; TRBD1 is a possible D gene (6 bases). This CDR3 has 14 residues. The germline V and J ends were trimmed by 5 bases and 6 bases, with 14 bases remaining between them. The CDR3 nucleotides read TGTGCCAGCAGTCGGGCAGGGGAGGAAAACACCATATATTTT. Amino acid sequence: CASSRAGEENTIYF.

This clonotype was seen ten or more times. The chain couples TRBV5-3 to TRBJ1-4, with D hard to call. TRBV5-3 is reported as an ORF; its role is uncertain. V was cut by 4 bases and J by 13 bases, with 14 bases left in between. The CDR3 runs to 12 residues. CDR3 region: CARSPGPRRLFF. CDR3 sequence (DNA): TGTGCCAGAAGCCCCGGACCCCGCAGACTGTTTTTT.

The chain links TRBV11-1 to TRBJ2-7; tentative D call: TRBD1 (7 bases). Germline V CDR1 and CDR2: SGHAT, FQDESV (reference sequence). V was clipped by 8 bases and J by 0 bases, with 14 bases between them. This CDR3 is 14 amino acids long. In DNA form, the CDR3 reads TGTGCCAGCGGAGGGTCAGGGGGCTCCTACGAGCAGTACTTC. It translates to CASGGSGGSYEQYF.

This clonotype appeared many times. V gene TRBV6-2 or TRBV6-3 combines with J gene TRBJ1-1, with D perhaps matching TRBD1 (5 bases). CDR3 length equals 13 residues. Trimming pared 8 bases from V and 0 bases from J, leaving 10 bases between. Looked up from germline, CDR1 is MNHEY and CDR2 is SVGEGT. The CDR3 protein is CASSDKLNTEAFF. CDR3 in DNA: TGTGCCAGCTCGGACAAACTGAACACTGAAGCTTTCTTT.

The chain combines TRBV28 with TRBJ1-1; D gene uncertain. Germline values: CDR1 MDHEN, CDR2 SYDVKM. V gave up 6 bases and J gave up 2 bases, with 4 bases separating them. This CDR3 contains 11 residues. In DNA form, the CDR3 reads TGTGCCAGCAGAGGCAACACTGAAGCTTTCTTT. Translated: CASRGNTEAFF.

This clonotype was observed many times. The chain joins TRBV7-9 to TRBJ1-4; D may be TRBD1 (6 bases). The CDR3 consists of 16 residues. The V end was cut by 4 bases, the J end by 4 bases, with 16 bases between. Germline V CDR1 and CDR2: SEHNR, FQNEAQ (reference sequence). The CDR3 sequence: CASSSEAQGLNEKLFF. In DNA, the CDR3 is TGTGCCAGCAGCTCCGAGGCGCAGGGGCTTAATGAAAAACTGTTTTTT.

This clonotype was observed a few times. The chain carries TRBV27 and TRBJ2-7; perhaps TRBD2 as D (6 bases). Looked up from germline, CDR1 is MNHEY and CDR2 is SMNVEV (reference sequence). The CDR3 is 15 amino acids. The germline V and J ends were trimmed by 2 bases and 4 bases, with 15 bases remaining between them. The DNA of the CDR3 is TGTGCCAGCAGTTTACAACCGGGGGTGATGTACGAGCAGTACTTC. Protein: CASSLQPGVMYEQYF.

This chain connects TRBV19 to TRBJ2-5, with D maybe TRBD1 (5 bases). The CDR3 totals 17 residues. V was pared by 2 bases and J by 5 bases, with 21 bases between. Germline lookup yields CDR1 LNHDA and CDR2 SQIVND (reference sequence). CDR3 protein: CASSIRGISWVGETQYF. CDR3 DNA sequence: TGTGCCAGTAGTATAAGGGGTATTTCGTGGGTGGGGGAGACCCAGTACTTC.

This clonotype has at least ten counts. The chain recombines TRBV4-2 with TRBJ1-1, with D possibly TRBD1 on 5 matching bases. CDR1 and CDR2 (germline): LGHNA, YNFKEQ. This CDR3 is 17 amino acids long. V shed 0 bases and J shed 1 base, with 15 bases lying between them. The CDR3 region has the DNA TGTGCCAGCAGCCAAGATCTTATGGGCCAGGGGAACACTGAAGCTTTCTTT. Translating it yields CASSQDLMGQGNTEAFF.

V usage is TRBV9 and J usage is TRBJ2-7; tentatively, D is TRBD2 (5 bases). The CDR3 is 15 residues long. Germline-derived CDR1 and CDR2 are SGDLS and YYNGEE. Trimming took 4 bases from V and 6 from J, leaving 20 bases between them. This CDR3 is CASSKGSGSSSEQYF. The CDR3 bases are TGTGCCAGCAGCAAGGGTTCTGGGAGCTCTTCCGAGCAGTACTTC.

There are a few counts of this clonotype. The V gene is TRBV3-1, the J gene TRBJ2-1; possibly TRBD2 for D (5 bases). Germline-derived CDR1 and CDR2 are LGHDT and YNNKEL (reference sequence). The CDR3 sequence is 17 residues long. V dropped 0 bases and J dropped 0 bases, with 12 bases sitting between them. The CDR3 bases are TGTGCCAGCAGCCAAGATTACGGGATTCTCTCCTACAATGAGCAGTTCTTC. Residues: CASSQDYGILSYNEQFF.

This clonotype was counted many times. The DNA for the CDR3 is TGTGCCAGCAGCTTCCTAGCGAACACTGAAGCTTTCTTT. It yields the protein CASSFLANTEAFF. This chain uses TRBV13 with TRBJ1-1; no definite D call. The CDR3 runs 13 residues. Germline CDR1 reads PRHDT; CDR2 reads FYEKMQ (reference sequence). Trimming left V 3 bases short and J 1 base short, with 6 bases between.

This clonotype was recorded at least ten times. The chain has TRBV28 and TRBJ2-2; 7 bases are shared with TRBD1. Germline CDR1 reads MDHEN; CDR2 reads SYDVKM. The junction had 11 bases not matched to a gene; V was cut back by 5 bases and J by 2 bases. There are 17 residues in the CDR3. CDR3 sequence: CASSHKVGTVNTGELFF. DNA for the CDR3: TGTGCCAGCAGTCATAAAGTGGGGACAGTCAACACCGGGGAGCTGTTTTTT.

This clonotype was detected a few times. This chain links TRBV19 with TRBJ2-3; maybe TRBD1 (5 bases). This CDR3 spans 13 amino acids. CDR1 and CDR2 (germline): LNHDA, SQIVND (reference sequence). Trimming left V 1 base short and J 5 bases short, with 7 bases between. The CDR3, as DNA: TGTGCCAGTAGTATAGTGGGGCAAGATACGCAGTATTTT. Protein sequence: CASSIVGQDTQYF.